Listed below are T cell receptor beta chains from one sample, sequenced in a study of blood T cell repertoires in COVID-19. Using immunoSEQ multiplex PCR, the repertoire was profiled, and TCRdb retains in-frame clones only, with some absent. The sample has a few hundred thousand clones, about nine tenths seen once. Source material: peripheral blood. These receptors originate from a woman under 40 with COVID-19, enrolled during active disease. Both conserved end residues are part of each CDR3. The order of the fields is D gene, clone size, CDR3 length, J gene, V gene, CDR3 DNA, CDR3 protein. D genes are given only for firm matches. Part of the rows lack a size; the others show once, few, many or a class for expanded clones.

D gene: TRBD1; clone size: -; CDR3 length: 15; J gene: TRBJ2-2; V gene: TRBV7-9; CDR3 DNA: TGTGCCAGCAACCCGGACAGGGTGAGAACCGGGGAGCTGTTTTTT; CDR3 protein: CASNPDRVRTGELFF
D gene: TRBD1; clone size: -; CDR3 length: 16; J gene: TRBJ1-1; V gene: TRBV7-9; CDR3 DNA: TGTGCCAGCAGCTTGGGACAGGGGTTTGCGGACACTGAAGCTTTCTTT; CDR3 protein: CASSLGQGFADTEAFF
D gene: -; clone size: -; CDR3 length: 16; J gene: TRBJ1-1; V gene: TRBV6-5; CDR3 DNA: TGTGCCAGCAGTTCCGGGGGGGGGCTTATTAACACTGAAGCTTTCTTT; CDR3 protein: CASSSGGGLINTEAFF
D gene: TRBD1; clone size: -; CDR3 length: 18; J gene: TRBJ2-1; V gene: TRBV5-1; CDR3 DNA: TGCGCCAGCAGCTTGGGATGGGCGGGACAGGGAGGAAGGAATGAGCAGTTCTTC; CDR3 protein: CASSLGWAGQGGRNEQFF
D gene: -; clone size: -; CDR3 length: 14; J gene: TRBJ2-1; V gene: TRBV30; CDR3 DNA: TGTGCCCAGGCCGGGAACAGGGCGTCGGATGAGCAGTTCTTC; CDR3 protein: CAQAGNRASDEQFF
D gene: -; clone size: -; CDR3 length: 15; J gene: TRBJ1-5; V gene: TRBV1; CDR3 DNA: TGCACCAGCAGCCGTAGAAGATCAGGAAAACAGCCCCAGCATTTT; CDR3 protein: CTSSRRRSGKQPQHF
D gene: -; clone size: -; CDR3 length: 14; J gene: TRBJ1-5; V gene: TRBV2; CDR3 DNA: TGTGCCAGCAGTGTCGGGGATAGCAATCAGCCCCAGCATTTT; CDR3 protein: CASSVGDSNQPQHF
D gene: TRBD1; clone size: -; CDR3 length: 14; J gene: TRBJ1-2; V gene: TRBV3-1/TRBV3-2; CDR3 DNA: TGTGCCAGCAGCCATATCGACAGGGAACACGGCTACACCTTC; CDR3 protein: CASSHIDREHGYTF
D gene: TRBD1; clone size: -; CDR3 length: 15; J gene: TRBJ1-3; V gene: TRBV7-2; CDR3 DNA: TGTGCCAGCAGCCTATTGGGACAGGACGGAAACACCATATATTTT; CDR3 protein: CASSLLGQDGNTIYF
D gene: -; clone size: -; CDR3 length: 13; J gene: TRBJ1-1; V gene: TRBV19; CDR3 DNA: TGTGCCAGTACCCTTGGGGCGAGGACTGAAGCTTTCTTT; CDR3 protein: CASTLGARTEAFF
D gene: -; clone size: -; CDR3 length: 16; J gene: TRBJ1-3; V gene: TRBV15; CDR3 DNA: TGTGCCACCAGCAGAGATCCAGGCAGCTCTGGAAACACCATATATTTT; CDR3 protein: CATSRDPGSSGNTIYF
D gene: -; clone size: -; CDR3 length: 15; J gene: TRBJ2-1; V gene: TRBV7-2; CDR3 DNA: TGTGCCAGCAGCACCACCGGGACACCCTACAATGAGCAGTTCTTC; CDR3 protein: CASSTTGTPYNEQFF
D gene: TRBD1; clone size: -; CDR3 length: 18; J gene: TRBJ1-1; V gene: TRBV24-1; CDR3 DNA: TGTGCCACCAGTGATCCCCAGGTCGTAGGACAGGGGAACACTGAAGCTTTCTTT; CDR3 protein: CATSDPQVVGQGNTEAFF
D gene: -; clone size: -; CDR3 length: 13; J gene: TRBJ2-7; V gene: TRBV6-2/TRBV6-3; CDR3 DNA: TGTGCCAGCAGTTACCCCCACACCTACGAGCAGTACTTC; CDR3 protein: CASSYPHTYEQYF
D gene: -; clone size: -; CDR3 length: 13; J gene: TRBJ2-1; V gene: TRBV30; CDR3 DNA: TGTGCCTGGAGTGCATGGACGGGGAATGAAGTGTTCTTC; CDR3 protein: CAWSAWTGNEVFF
D gene: TRBD1; clone size: -; CDR3 length: 15; J gene: TRBJ2-7; V gene: TRBV4-3; CDR3 DNA: TGCGCCAGCAGCCAAGCGGCAGGGGGAGCCTACGAGCAGTACTTC; CDR3 protein: CASSQAAGGAYEQYF
D gene: -; clone size: -; CDR3 length: 18; J gene: TRBJ1-6; V gene: TRBV3-1/TRBV3-2; CDR3 DNA: TGTGCCAGCAGCCAAGCAAGCAAGGGGCTAGTGAAAATTTCACCCCTCCACTTT; CDR3 protein: CASSQASKGLVKISPLHF
D gene: TRBD1; clone size: -; CDR3 length: 17; J gene: TRBJ2-6; V gene: TRBV27; CDR3 DNA: TGTGCCAGCAGTTTATCTGACAGGGGCAGTGGGGCCAACGTCCTGACTTTC; CDR3 protein: CASSLSDRGSGANVLTF
D gene: -; clone size: -; CDR3 length: 14; J gene: TRBJ2-4; V gene: TRBV13; CDR3 DNA: TGTGCCAGCAGCTTAGGGCTGGGCAGGGACATTCAGTACTTC; CDR3 protein: CASSLGLGRDIQYF
D gene: TRBD1; clone size: -; CDR3 length: 14; J gene: TRBJ2-7; V gene: TRBV29-1; CDR3 DNA: TGCAGCGTTGTTTCGGGACAGGGGTCATACGAGCAGTACTTC; CDR3 protein: CSVVSGQGSYEQYF
D gene: TRBD1; clone size: -; CDR3 length: 17; J gene: TRBJ2-1; V gene: TRBV30; CDR3 DNA: TGTGCCTGGAGTCAGAGACAGGGGGCTCTGGTGTACAATGAGCAGTTCTTC; CDR3 protein: CAWSQRQGALVYNEQFF
D gene: -; clone size: -; CDR3 length: 14; J gene: TRBJ2-6; V gene: TRBV27; CDR3 DNA: TGTGCCAGCAGTTCCTACTCTGGGGCCAACGTCCTGACTTTC; CDR3 protein: CASSSYSGANVLTF
D gene: -; clone size: -; CDR3 length: 12; J gene: TRBJ1-2; V gene: TRBV29-1; CDR3 DNA: TGCAGCGTTGAAGTAAGATCGCGGAGCTACACCTTC; CDR3 protein: CSVEVRSRSYTF
D gene: -; clone size: -; CDR3 length: 17; J gene: TRBJ2-7; V gene: TRBV5-1; CDR3 DNA: TGCGCCAGCAGCTTGGCCGGTGGGGGGGCCTTATCCTACGAGCAGTACTTC; CDR3 protein: CASSLAGGGALSYEQYF
D gene: -; clone size: -; CDR3 length: 13; J gene: TRBJ1-2; V gene: TRBV2; CDR3 DNA: TGTGCCAGCAGTGTGGAGGGAGGCTATGGCTACACCTTC; CDR3 protein: CASSVEGGYGYTF
D gene: -; clone size: -; CDR3 length: 15; J gene: TRBJ1-1; V gene: TRBV11-2; CDR3 DNA: TGTGCCAGCACCAGGGGCCTAGGGAGAGGCACTGAAGCTTTCTTT; CDR3 protein: CASTRGLGRGTEAFF
D gene: -; clone size: few; CDR3 length: 13; J gene: TRBJ2-2; V gene: TRBV15; CDR3 DNA: TGTGCCACCAGCCCGACCCGGGTCGGGGAGCTGTTTTTT; CDR3 protein: CATSPTRVGELFF
D gene: -; clone size: -; CDR3 length: 15; J gene: TRBJ1-4; V gene: TRBV7-9; CDR3 DNA: TGTGCCAGCAGCCCATACACGGGGGAGGTAGGAAAACTGTTTTTT; CDR3 protein: CASSPYTGEVGKLFF
D gene: TRBD1; clone size: -; CDR3 length: 14; J gene: TRBJ1-6; V gene: TRBV5-1; CDR3 DNA: TGCGCCAGCAGCGGGGACAGGGGATTATCACCCCTCCACTTT; CDR3 protein: CASSGDRGLSPLHF
D gene: -; clone size: -; CDR3 length: 16; J gene: TRBJ1-1; V gene: TRBV11-2; CDR3 DNA: TGTGCCAGCAGCTCCTTTAGGGGGAGAATAAACACTGAAGCTTTCTTT; CDR3 protein: CASSSFRGRINTEAFF
D gene: TRBD2; clone size: -; CDR3 length: 11; J gene: TRBJ2-7; V gene: TRBV28; CDR3 DNA: TGTGCCAGCAGTTCTAGCGGCGAGCAGTACTTC; CDR3 protein: CASSSSGEQYF
D gene: TRBD1; clone size: -; CDR3 length: 13; J gene: TRBJ1-2; V gene: TRBV11-3; CDR3 DNA: TGTGCCAGCAGTCCCGGACAGGACTATGGCTACACCTTC; CDR3 protein: CASSPGQDYGYTF
D gene: -; clone size: -; CDR3 length: 14; J gene: TRBJ1-2; V gene: TRBV24-1; CDR3 DNA: TGTGCCACCAGTGATTTAGGGGGACACGATGGCTACACCTTC; CDR3 protein: CATSDLGGHDGYTF
D gene: TRBD1; clone size: -; CDR3 length: 16; J gene: TRBJ2-5; V gene: TRBV11-2; CDR3 DNA: TGTGCCAGCAGCTCCGGACAGGGTCCGTACCAAGAGACCCAGTACTTC; CDR3 protein: CASSSGQGPYQETQYF
D gene: TRBD2; clone size: -; CDR3 length: 16; J gene: TRBJ2-3; V gene: TRBV2; CDR3 DNA: TGTGCCAGCAGCGGACTAGCGGGCGCCTACACAGATACGCAGTATTTT; CDR3 protein: CASSGLAGAYTDTQYF
D gene: -; clone size: -; CDR3 length: 14; J gene: TRBJ1-5; V gene: TRBV6-2/TRBV6-3; CDR3 DNA: TGTGCCAGCAGTTACCAACTTGCTAATCAGCCCCAGCATTTT; CDR3 protein: CASSYQLANQPQHF
D gene: TRBD2; clone size: -; CDR3 length: 19; J gene: TRBJ2-1; V gene: TRBV27; CDR3 DNA: TGTGCCAGCAGTCCTCCGGGACTAGCAGGACGCAGCTCCTACAATGAGCAGTTCTTC; CDR3 protein: CASSPPGLAGRSSYNEQFF
D gene: TRBD2; clone size: once; CDR3 length: 14; J gene: TRBJ2-5; V gene: TRBV29-1; CDR3 DNA: TGCAGCGTTGAACTAGCGGGGGGCAGGGAGACCCAGTACTTC; CDR3 protein: CSVELAGGRETQYF
D gene: -; clone size: -; CDR3 length: 13; J gene: TRBJ1-1; V gene: TRBV6-5; CDR3 DNA: TGTGCCAGCAGCTTCAGGGGAGCCACTGAAGCTTTCTTT; CDR3 protein: CASSFRGATEAFF
D gene: TRBD1; clone size: once; CDR3 length: 16; J gene: TRBJ1-1; V gene: TRBV7-9; CDR3 DNA: TGTGCCAGCATCCGGATCACCGGGACAGGTGGGACTGAAGCTTTCTTT; CDR3 protein: CASIRITGTGGTEAFF
D gene: -; clone size: -; CDR3 length: 11; J gene: TRBJ1-1; V gene: TRBV6-5; CDR3 DNA: TGTGCCAGCAGTAGGGGACTCGAAGCTTTCTTT; CDR3 protein: CASSRGLEAFF
D gene: -; clone size: -; CDR3 length: 15; J gene: TRBJ1-2; V gene: TRBV5-4; CDR3 DNA: TGTGCCAGCAGCTTGGAGCAGGGGAGGGTTCAGGGCTACACCTTC; CDR3 protein: CASSLEQGRVQGYTF
D gene: -; clone size: -; CDR3 length: 14; J gene: TRBJ1-5; V gene: TRBV4-2; CDR3 DNA: TGTGCCAGCAGCCAAGTGGTCAGGAATCAGCCCCAGCATTTT; CDR3 protein: CASSQVVRNQPQHF
D gene: -; clone size: -; CDR3 length: 16; J gene: TRBJ2-7; V gene: TRBV4-1; CDR3 DNA: TGCGCCAGCAGCCAAGTCGGCCGACTCCTCTCCTACGAGCAGTACTTC; CDR3 protein: CASSQVGRLLSYEQYF
D gene: TRBD2; clone size: -; CDR3 length: 14; J gene: TRBJ2-1; V gene: TRBV10-3; CDR3 DNA: TGTGCCACCGAGGCTAGCGGGAGTCTCAATGAGCAGTTCTTC; CDR3 protein: CATEASGSLNEQFF
D gene: -; clone size: -; CDR3 length: 14; J gene: TRBJ1-6; V gene: TRBV7-8; CDR3 DNA: TGTGCCAGCACCCCGTGGGAGGGTAATTCACCCCTCCACTTT; CDR3 protein: CASTPWEGNSPLHF
D gene: -; clone size: once; CDR3 length: 12; J gene: TRBJ2-1; V gene: TRBV11-2; CDR3 DNA: TGTGCCAGCAGTCAGGAATACAATGAGCAGTTCTTC; CDR3 protein: CASSQEYNEQFF
D gene: -; clone size: -; CDR3 length: 16; J gene: TRBJ2-7; V gene: TRBV28; CDR3 DNA: TGTGCCAGCAGGCCCAAGGACAGCCTGGGCTCGTACGAGCAGTACTTC; CDR3 protein: CASRPKDSLGSYEQYF
D gene: TRBD1; clone size: -; CDR3 length: 15; J gene: TRBJ2-1; V gene: TRBV28; CDR3 DNA: TGTGCCAGCATAGAGGGGACAGGGGCGTACAATGAGCAGTTCTTC; CDR3 protein: CASIEGTGAYNEQFF
D gene: TRBD1; clone size: -; CDR3 length: 16; J gene: TRBJ2-1; V gene: TRBV5-1; CDR3 DNA: TGCGCCAGCAGCTTGGCGGGACAGCCAAACTACAATGAGCAGTTCTTC; CDR3 protein: CASSLAGQPNYNEQFF
D gene: -; clone size: -; CDR3 length: 12; J gene: TRBJ2-3; V gene: TRBV7-6; CDR3 DNA: TGTGCCAGCAGCGACCCTAGGGATACGCAGTATTTT; CDR3 protein: CASSDPRDTQYF
D gene: -; clone size: -; CDR3 length: 17; J gene: TRBJ1-2; V gene: TRBV9; CDR3 DNA: TGTGCCAGCAGCCAACGGGTGGGGGGGCGAATTAACTATGGCTACACCTTC; CDR3 protein: CASSQRVGGRINYGYTF
D gene: TRBD1; clone size: -; CDR3 length: 18; J gene: TRBJ1-1; V gene: TRBV18; CDR3 DNA: TGTGCCAGCTCACCACGCAGGGATGGAGGGGGCGCGGGTACTGAAGCTTTCTTT; CDR3 protein: CASSPRRDGGGAGTEAFF